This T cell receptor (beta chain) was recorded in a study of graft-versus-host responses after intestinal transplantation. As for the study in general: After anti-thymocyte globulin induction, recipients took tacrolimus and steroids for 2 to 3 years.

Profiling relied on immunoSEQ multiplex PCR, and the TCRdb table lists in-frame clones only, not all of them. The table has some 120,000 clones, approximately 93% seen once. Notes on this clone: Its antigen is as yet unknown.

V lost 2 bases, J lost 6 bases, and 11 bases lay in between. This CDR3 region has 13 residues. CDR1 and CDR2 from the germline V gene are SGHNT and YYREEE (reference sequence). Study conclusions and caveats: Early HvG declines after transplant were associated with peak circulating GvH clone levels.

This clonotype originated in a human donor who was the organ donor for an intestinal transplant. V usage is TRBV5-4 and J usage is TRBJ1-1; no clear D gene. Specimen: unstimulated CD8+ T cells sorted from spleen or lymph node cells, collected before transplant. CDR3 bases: TGTGCCAGCAGCTTCGGCGGCCGGCCTGAAGCTTTCTTT. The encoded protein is CASSFGGRPEAFF.